Sequencing of this T cell receptor (beta chain) was carried out in a study of identical twins. Findings and caveats of the study: Invariant MAIT and iNKT cells could partly confound zero-insertion analyses.

Deletions cut 6 bases from V and 1 base from J, with 12 bases between. The CDR3 contains 14 residues. Germline V gene data show CDR1 as SNHLY and CDR2 as FYNNEI. TCRdb reprocessed the 5' RACE reads with MiXCR, giving one entry per CDR3 protein. The profile shows about 1.7 million distinct CDR3 sequences, roughly a third of them singletons. With respect to this clonotype: Its antigen remains unidentified.

The sequencing input was cord blood. The receptor was isolated from a newborn girl in good health. This chain uses TRBV2 with TRBJ1-2, with no clear D. The CDR3 reads CASSAADINYGYTF. The CDR3 bases are TGTGCCAGCAGCGCCGCCGATATTAACTATGGCTACACCTTC.